Each of the 2 T cell receptor beta chains below was sequenced from the same sample in a study of T-cell memory formation after mild COVID-19. TCRdb re-derived calls from the 5' RACE reads in MiXCR, one entry per CDR3 protein. The sample holds over 120,000 distinct CDR3 sequences, about 5.7% seen once. Sequencing was carried out using PBMCs or a T cell subset sorted from them (not recorded which). The receptors were sampled from an adult woman who had mild COVID-19 (a few samples of this study predate the infection). Cell type and time point are not known.

Only a few counts were recorded for this clonotype. This chain uses TRBV20-1 with TRBJ1-2; perhaps TRBD1 as D (5 bases). Germline CDR1 reads DFQATT; CDR2 reads SNEGSKA (reference sequence). CDR3 length: 18 amino acids. Trimming took 1 base from V and 3 from J, leaving 24 bases between them. The CDR3 sequence is CSARVPLLLRRGDYGYTF. CDR3 bases: TGCAGTGCTAGAGTCCCATTGCTTTTGCGGCGGGGGGACTATGGCTACACCTTC.

This clonotype was seen at least ten times. The chain is built from TRBV12-3 or TRBV12-4 and TRBJ2-3, with 11 positions matching TRBD2. The ends lost 6 bases at V and 4 bases at J; junction bases unmatched: 6. This CDR3 has 15 residues. The CDR3 loop reads CASSLTSGTSDTQYF. DNA for the CDR3: TGTGCCAGCAGCCTGACTAGCGGGACTTCAGATACGCAGTATTTT.